This T cell receptor (beta chain) was found in a study of OX40 agonist ivuxolimab in advanced cancers. Study-wide context: Patients with hepatocellular carcinoma, melanoma, renal cell or head and neck cancer made up the dose-escalation patients.

This CDR3 has 10 amino acids. Germline V lookup: CDR1 DFQATT, CDR2 SNEGSKA (reference sequence). The germline V and J ends were trimmed by 3 bases and 12 bases, with 11 bases remaining between them. Blood samples were obtained at baseline, cycle 4 day 1, and cycle 7 day 1. The repertoire was sequenced with immunoSEQ multiplex PCR; TCRdb's copy has only in-frame clones and lacks some. The sample carries 65,000 to 80,000 clones, approximately 80% recorded once. This chain links TRBV20-1 with TRBJ1-1; no firm D call. The sequences come from CD4+ or CD8+ T cells sorted from blood, collected in a trial of the OX40 agonist ivuxolimab. The TCR comes from an adult with an advanced solid tumor such as melanoma, head and neck, liver or kidney cancer. CDR3 nucleotide sequence: TGCAGTGCTAGTGGGCAGGCTACTTTCTTT. Translating gives CSASGQATFF.